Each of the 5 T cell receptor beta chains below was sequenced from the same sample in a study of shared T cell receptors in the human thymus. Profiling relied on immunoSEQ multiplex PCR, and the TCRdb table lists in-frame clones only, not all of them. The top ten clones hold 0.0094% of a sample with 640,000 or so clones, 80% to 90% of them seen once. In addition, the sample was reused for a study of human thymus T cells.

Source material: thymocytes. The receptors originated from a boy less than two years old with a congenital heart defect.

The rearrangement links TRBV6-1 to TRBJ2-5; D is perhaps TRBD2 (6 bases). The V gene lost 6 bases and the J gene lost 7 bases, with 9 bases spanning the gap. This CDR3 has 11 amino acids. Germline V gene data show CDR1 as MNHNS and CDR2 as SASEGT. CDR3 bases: TGTGCCAGCAGCGCCGGGGGGACCCAGTACTTC. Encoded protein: CASSAGGTQYF.

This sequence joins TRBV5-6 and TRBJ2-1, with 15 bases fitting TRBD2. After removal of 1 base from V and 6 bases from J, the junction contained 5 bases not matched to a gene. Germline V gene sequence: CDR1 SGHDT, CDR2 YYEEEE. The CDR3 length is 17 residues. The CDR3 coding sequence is TGTGCCAGCAGCTTGAGGACTAGCGGGAGGGCCCCCAATGAGCAGTTCTTC. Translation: CASSLRTSGRAPNEQFF.

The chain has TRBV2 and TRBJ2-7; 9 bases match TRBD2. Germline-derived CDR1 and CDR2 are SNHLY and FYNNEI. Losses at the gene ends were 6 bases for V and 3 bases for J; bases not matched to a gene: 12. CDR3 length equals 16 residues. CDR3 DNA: TGTGCCAGCAGGGGCCCCCTGCGGGAGGGAAACTACGAGCAGTACTTC. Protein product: CASRGPLREGNYEQYF.

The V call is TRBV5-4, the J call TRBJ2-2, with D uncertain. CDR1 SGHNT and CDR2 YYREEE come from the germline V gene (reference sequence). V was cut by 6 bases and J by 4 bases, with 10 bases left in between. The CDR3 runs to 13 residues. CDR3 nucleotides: TGTGCCAGCAATGGCAGGCGCACCGGGGAGCTGTTTTTT. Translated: CASNGRRTGELFF.

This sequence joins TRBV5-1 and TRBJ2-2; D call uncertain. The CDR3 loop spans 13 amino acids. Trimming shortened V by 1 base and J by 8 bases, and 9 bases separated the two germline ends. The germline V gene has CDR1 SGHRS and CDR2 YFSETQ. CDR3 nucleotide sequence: TGCGCCAGCAGCTTGTATCCGGGTGGGGAGCTGTTTTTT. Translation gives CASSLYPGGELFF. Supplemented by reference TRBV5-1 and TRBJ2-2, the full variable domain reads KAGVTQTPRYLIKTRGQQVTLSCSPISGHRSVSWYQQTPGQGLQFLFEYFSETQRNKGNFPGRFSGRQFSNSRSEMNVSTLELGDSALYLCASSLYPGGELFFGEGSRLTVL.